Reported below is one T cell receptor (beta chain). As yet, its antigen is unknown. The same CDR3 also results from other DNA sequences found in this sample. Treatment of the sample: oral pan-JAK inhibitor, 5-10 mg twice daily. This specimen comes from a study of CD8+ T cells in alopecia areata. Regarding the study as a whole: Researchers say the link of baseline CD8+ expansion to response remains uncertain, with one nonresponder.

Following RNA extraction, reverse transcription yielded cDNA that acted as the sequencing template. The assay was immunoSEQ multiplex PCR, and TCRdb's table has in-frame clones only and misses some. This sample has 200,000 to 250,000 clones; more than 30% occur once, and the top ten carry almost 0.5%. The source of this sequence is a human donor with alopecia areata. The material sequenced was CD4+ T cells sorted from blood, taken at approximately week 30, from a patient treated with tofacitinib.

CDR3 nucleotide sequence: TGCGCCAGCAGCTTGTCCGAGACCCAGTACTTC. Translating it yields CASSLSETQYF. V gene TRBV5-1 combines with J gene TRBJ2-5; D remains unclear. The germline V and J ends were trimmed by 1 base and 5 bases, with 3 bases remaining between them. The CDR3 is made up of 11 amino acids. The germline CDR1 and CDR2 sequences are SGHRS and YFSETQ.